This is a list of T cell receptor beta chains from one sample in a study of human T cells and chemical hapten exposure. One entry per CDR3 protein, called by TCRdb with MiXCR from the RACE reads. In the table there are fewer than 300,000 distinct CDR3 sequences, around 9.3% of which are singletons. The sequencing used whole blood, collected in connection with sensitization to the hapten diphenylcyclopropenone (DPC). Receptors were obtained from a woman in her thirties or forties with alopecia areata. Some clones in this sample may be carry-over from other donors' samples. CDR3s include the opening cysteine and the closing phenylalanine or tryptophan. A D gene is named only where the DNA matches it firmly. The listing skips clone size in some rows; elsewhere it reads once, few, many or a size class.

D,size,J,V,DNA,CDR3
NA,few,TRBJ2-3,TRBV6-5,TGTGCCAGCAGTTACTCGAGTGCTAGCACCTACGGGGATACGCAGTATTTT,CASSYSSASTYGDTQYF
NA,many,TRBJ1-5,TRBV28,TGTGCCAGCAGTTTAGCCCGGGACGGTGATCAGCCCCAGCATTTT,CASSLARDGDQPQHF
NA,NA,TRBJ1-2,TRBV10-3,TGTGCCATCAGTTCCCTTCTTCGGGACACAGCTAACTATGGCTACACCTTC,CAISSLLRDTANYGYTF
TRBD1,NA,TRBJ1-1,TRBV6-2/TRBV6-3,TGTGCCAGCAGTAAAGCCGGGACAGGGAGTACTGAAGCTTTCTTT,CASSKAGTGSTEAFF
TRBD1,NA,TRBJ2-7,TRBV7-2,TGTGCCAGCAGCACCCGGGACAGCTACGAGCAGTACTTC,CASSTRDSYEQYF
NA,NA,TRBJ1-1,TRBV29-1,TGCAGCGTCCTAAAACAGGGTGGCTTGAACACTGAAGCTTTCTTT,CSVLKQGGLNTEAFF
NA,NA,TRBJ1-1,TRBV5-1,TGCGCCAGCAGCTCCAAAATAGTGGACAGGAACACTGAAGCTTTCTTT,CASSSKIVDRNTEAFF
TRBD2,few,TRBJ2-5,TRBV5-1,TGCGCCAGCAGCCACCGAGCGGGAGTCTCAGGGGAGACCCAGTACTTC,CASSHRAGVSGETQYF
NA,NA,TRBJ2-7,TRBV18,TGTGCCAGCTCACCACCGTACGCGGGCTCCGGCTCCTACGAGCAGTACTTC,CASSPPYAGSGSYEQYF
NA,NA,TRBJ2-3,TRBV6-2/TRBV6-3,TGTGCCAGCAGGACACTCAACACAGATACGCAGTATTTT,CASRTLNTDTQYF
NA,once,TRBJ2-2,TRBV7-9,TGTGCCAGCAGCCCCAGGCTCACCGGGGAGCTGTTTTTT,CASSPRLTGELFF
NA,few,TRBJ1-6,TRBV6-2/TRBV6-3,TGTGCCAGCAGTTACGGCTCAGGGAAGATTGCACCCCTCCACTTT,CASSYGSGKIAPLHF
NA,few,TRBJ1-5,TRBV6-2/TRBV6-3,TGTGCCAGCAGTTACGTTTCAGGGATCGATCAGCCCCAGCATTTT,CASSYVSGIDQPQHF
TRBD1,few,TRBJ1-5,TRBV28,TGTGCCAGCAGTTTGAAGGGGGCGCGTCAGCCCCAGCATTTT,CASSLKGARQPQHF
NA,NA,TRBJ1-1,TRBV6-2/TRBV6-3,TGTGCCAGCGCCCTGTTCGGGTCTGAAGCTTTCTTT,CASALFGSEAFF
NA,NA,TRBJ1-5,TRBV27,TGTGCCAGCAGTTTTGGGGCAGGACATCAGCCCCAGCATTTT,CASSFGAGHQPQHF
TRBD2,NA,TRBJ2-2,TRBV5-4,TGTGCCAGCAGCCGTACCAGCGGGAGGGGACCCGGGGAGCTGTTTTTT,CASSRTSGRGPGELFF
NA,NA,TRBJ2-3,TRBV7-9,TGTGCCAGCAGCTTAGGATGGGCCGAAGCTAGCACAGATACGCAGTATTTT,CASSLGWAEASTDTQYF
NA,few,TRBJ2-2,TRBV28,TGTGCCTGCCGTTTGGGTGGCGGGAACACCGGGGAGCTGTTTTTT,CACRLGGGNTGELFF
TRBD1,few,TRBJ2-7,TRBV7-9,TGTGCCAGCAGCTTAGTGGAGGGGACAGGGACCTACGAGCAGTACTTC,CASSLVEGTGTYEQYF
NA,NA,TRBJ1-2,TRBV28,TGTGCCAGCAGTCCGACGGTCTATGGCTACACCTTC,CASSPTVYGYTF
NA,many,TRBJ2-7,TRBV10-3,TGTGCCATCAGTGCGGGACGGACGGTCGGGCAGTACTTC,CAISAGRTVGQYF
NA,few,TRBJ2-5,TRBV5-6,TGTGCCAGCAGCTACGCAAAGACAGAAGAGACCCAGTACTTC,CASSYAKTEETQYF
NA,few,TRBJ1-5,TRBV7-6,TGTGCCAGCAGCGCTGGCGGGGGCCGGAATCAGCCCCAGCATTTT,CASSAGGGRNQPQHF
NA,NA,TRBJ1-4,TRBV21-1,TGTGCCAGCAGCAAATTGTCCTCTCTAAAGGAAAAACTGTTTTTT,CASSKLSSLKEKLFF
NA,many,TRBJ1-6,TRBV7-6,TGTGCCAGCAGCTTAGCAGGGGCCGATACTTCACCCCTCCACTTT,CASSLAGADTSPLHF
NA,few,TRBJ2-3,TRBV28,TGTGCCAGCAGTTTTACCGGGTACAGGGTCGACACAGATACGCAGTATTTT,CASSFTGYRVDTDTQYF
TRBD1,few,TRBJ1-1,TRBV10-3,TGTGCCATCAGTCCCGACAGGGACACTGAAGCTTTCTTT,CAISPDRDTEAFF
NA,NA,TRBJ2-2,TRBV4-2,TGTGCCAGCAGCCAAGATGTGGCCGGGGAGCTGTTTTTT,CASSQDVAGELFF
NA,NA,TRBJ1-5,TRBV20-1,TGCAGTGCTAGAAAGGGGATAAATCAGCCCCAGCATTTT,CSARKGINQPQHF
NA,few,TRBJ2-2,TRBV28,TGTGCCAGCATTTCAGGACAGAGTACCGGGGAGCTGTTTTTT,CASISGQSTGELFF
NA,NA,TRBJ1-4,TRBV20-1,TGCAGTGCACAACAGGACCACGGAGAAAAACTGTTTTTT,CSAQQDHGEKLFF